The 10 T cell receptor beta chains given below trace back to one sample, sequenced in a study of cytomegalovirus exposure and HLA in healthy donors. PCR employed 60 Vbeta and 13 Jbeta primers. The assay was immunoSEQ multiplex PCR, and TCRdb's table has in-frame clones only and misses some. This sample has 100,000 to 150,000 clones; approximately 80% occur once, and the top ten carry 3.6%. Specimen: PBMCs. The source is a middle-aged man in good health and CMV-seronegative.

The V and J genes are TRBV7-9 and TRBJ2-5; 11 nucleotides align to TRBD1. The DNA end is a closer match to TRBJ2-7, so the J assignment may be wrong. The CDR3 spans 17 residues. Per the germline V gene, CDR1 is SEHNR and CDR2 is FQNEAQ (reference sequence). CDR3 amino acids: CASSGGQGAPWPYEQYF. DNA of the CDR3: TGTGCCAGCAGCGGCGGACAGGGGGCGCCATGGCCCTACGAGCAGTACTTC.

The chain carries TRBV5-4 and TRBJ2-3; TRBD2 might be the D (5 bases). The length of the CDR3 is 15 residues. V was cut by 0 bases and J by 4 bases, with 12 bases left in between. Germline lookup yields CDR1 SGHNT and CDR2 YYREEE (reference sequence). Here the CDR3 DNA reads TGTGCCAGCAGCTTGGCCGGGAAAATCCCAGATACGCAGTATTTT. Its protein is CASSLAGKIPDTQYF.

This chain connects TRBV5-1 to TRBJ2-7; 9 bases are shared with TRBD1. CDR1 and CDR2 from the germline V gene are SGHRS and YFSETQ. V shed 4 bases, J shed 7 bases, and the junction held 15 bases outside the gene matches. CDR3 length: 16 amino acids. The CDR3 is CASSPDRGTIMGEQYF. The DNA of the CDR3 is TGCGCCAGCAGCCCGGACAGGGGCACCATCATGGGGGAGCAGTACTTC. The whole variable domain, filled in from reference TRBV5-1 and TRBJ2-7, reads KAGVTQTPRYLIKTRGQQVTLSCSPISGHRSVSWYQQTPGQGLQFLFEYFSETQRNKGNFPGRFSGRQFSNSRSEMNVSTLELGDSALYLCASSPDRGTIMGEQYFGPGTRLTVT.

This clone appeared a single time. The chain combines TRBV7-2 with TRBJ2-5; D is perhaps TRBD2 (5 bases). Trimming removed 2 bases from V and 0 bases from J, with 10 bases in between. This CDR3 has 15 amino acids. The germline V gene has CDR1 SGHTA and CDR2 FQGNSA. CDR3 in amino acids: CASSLYRGNQETQYF. The CDR3 DNA reads as TGTGCCAGCAGCTTATATCGGGGAAACCAAGAGACCCAGTACTTC.

The chain is built from TRBV10-2 and TRBJ1-1, with a tentative D call TRBD1 (6 bases). This CDR3 is 15 amino acids long. CDR1 is WSHSY, CDR2 SAAADI, per germline. With 5 bases removed from V and 5 bases from J, the gap between germline ends came to 18 bases. CDR3 loop: CASSTLGGHGTEAFF. As DNA, the CDR3 is TGCGCCAGCAGTACTCTGGGGGGGCACGGAACTGAAGCTTTCTTT.

The chain joins TRBV18 to TRBJ2-5; perhaps TRBD1 as D (6 bases). CDR1 KGHSH and CDR2 LQKENI come from the germline V gene. Trimming took off 6 bases at V and 4 bases at J, with 21 bases between the two ends. The CDR3 spans 16 residues. Here the CDR3 DNA reads TGTGCCAGCTCCCCTGTGGTAGGGGGTGTTTTAGAGACCCAGTACTTC. It is translated as CASSPVVGGVLETQYF. The full variable domain, completed using reference TRBV18 and TRBJ2-5, is NAGVMQNPRHLVRRRGQEARLRCSPMKGHSHVYWYRQLPEEGLKFMVYLQKENIIDESGMPKERFSAEFPKEGPSILRIQQVVRGDSAAYFCASSPVVGGVLETQYFGPGTRLLVL.

The rearrangement uses TRBV7-3 and TRBJ2-2; 7 positions agree with TRBD2. CDR3 length: 15 amino acids. Trimming took 8 bases from V and 1 from J; bases not matched to a gene: 7. Germline CDR1 and CDR2: SGHTA and FQGTGA. This chain's CDR3 is CASSLGGENTGELFF. The CDR3 DNA follows: TGTGCCAGCTCGCTGGGGGGGGAGAACACCGGGGAGCTGTTTTTT.

V usage is TRBV5-4 and J usage is TRBJ1-1, with unresolved D. V lost 5 bases and J lost 1, with 9 bases in between. The germline CDR1 and CDR2 sequences are SGHNT and YYREEE (reference sequence). The CDR3 runs to 13 residues. CDR3 bases: TGTGCCAGCAGAAGTTCAGAGAACACTGAAGCTTTCTTT. It translates to CASRSSENTEAFF.

V is TRBV27 and J is TRBJ1-5; D is possibly TRBD1 (5 bases). V shed 2 bases and J shed 3 bases, with 11 bases lying between them. Germline values: CDR1 MNHEY, CDR2 SMNVEV (reference sequence). The length of the CDR3 is 15 residues. The CDR3 DNA follows: TGTGCCAGCAGTTTAGAATCAGGGTCCAATCAGCCCCAGCATTTT. It specifies CASSLESGSNQPQHF.

The chain combines TRBV5-1 with TRBJ1-2; D may be TRBD1 (5 bases). This CDR3 region has 12 residues. V was pared by 1 base and J by 12 bases, with 13 bases between. Germline V gene data show CDR1 as SGHRS and CDR2 as YFSETQ. The CDR3 bases are TGCGCCAGCAGCTTGTATGTGGGGCCACACACCTTC. The encoded protein is CASSLYVGPHTF.